This TCR beta chain came from a study of blood T cell repertoires in COVID-19. Study-wide background: From the United States, Italy and Spain came samples of acute and convalescent COVID-19. PBMCs, B-cell-depleted T cells, or T cells were the source of the cDNA or gDNA that made up the material.

Original methodology: Reference gene primer amplification yielded estimated nucleated cell counts. Profiled with immunoSEQ multiplex PCR; TCRdb holds only in-frame clones, not every one. Clone size and the V and J calls come from that table; the DNA yielded D and trimming. The top ten clones hold approximately 4% of a sample with roughly 260,000 clones, 70% to 90% of them seen once. Trimming removed 0 bases at V and 7 bases at J, with 10 bases between. CDR1 SGHAT and CDR2 FQNNGV come from the germline V gene. There are 14 residues in the CDR3. The specimen was peripheral blood. This clonotype originated in a woman aged 40-49 years with acute or convalescent COVID-19. V is TRBV11-2 and J is TRBJ1-5; no definite D call. CDR3 in amino acids: CASSLDREGQPQHF. CDR3 DNA sequence: TGTGCCAGCAGCTTAGACAGAGAGGGCCAGCCCCAGCATTTT.